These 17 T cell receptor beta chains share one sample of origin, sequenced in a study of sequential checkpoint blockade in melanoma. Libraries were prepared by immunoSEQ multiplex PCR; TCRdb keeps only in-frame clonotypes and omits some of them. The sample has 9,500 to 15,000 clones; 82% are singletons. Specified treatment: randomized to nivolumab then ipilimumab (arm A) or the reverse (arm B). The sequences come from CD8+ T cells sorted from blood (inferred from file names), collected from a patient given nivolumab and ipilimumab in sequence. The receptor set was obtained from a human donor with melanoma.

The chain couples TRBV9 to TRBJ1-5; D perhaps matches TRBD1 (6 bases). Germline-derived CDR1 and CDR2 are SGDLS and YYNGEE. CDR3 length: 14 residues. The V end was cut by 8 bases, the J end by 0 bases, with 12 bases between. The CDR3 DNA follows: TGTGCCAGTTCCCGACAGGATAGCAATCAGCCCCAGCATTTT. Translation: CASSRQDSNQPQHF.

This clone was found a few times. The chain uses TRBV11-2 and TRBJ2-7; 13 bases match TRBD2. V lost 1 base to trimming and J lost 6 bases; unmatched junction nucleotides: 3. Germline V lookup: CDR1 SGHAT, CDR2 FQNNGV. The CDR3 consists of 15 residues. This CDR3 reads CASSLGTSGSGEQYF. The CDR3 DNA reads TGTGCCAGCAGCTTAGGGACTAGCGGGAGTGGCGAGCAGTACTTC. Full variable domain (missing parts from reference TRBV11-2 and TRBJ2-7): EAGVAQSPRYKIIEKRQSVAFWCNPISGHATLYWYQQILGQGPKLLIQFQNNGVVDDSQLPKDRFSAERLKGVDSTLKIQPAKLEDSAVYLCASSLGTSGSGEQYFGPGTRLTVT.

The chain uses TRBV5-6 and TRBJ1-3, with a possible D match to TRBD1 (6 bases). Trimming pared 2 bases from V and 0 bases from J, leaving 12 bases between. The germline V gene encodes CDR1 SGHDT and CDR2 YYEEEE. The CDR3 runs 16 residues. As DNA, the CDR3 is TGTGCCAGCAGCTTCATGACAGGCATCTCTGGAAACACCATATATTTT. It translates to CASSFMTGISGNTIYF.

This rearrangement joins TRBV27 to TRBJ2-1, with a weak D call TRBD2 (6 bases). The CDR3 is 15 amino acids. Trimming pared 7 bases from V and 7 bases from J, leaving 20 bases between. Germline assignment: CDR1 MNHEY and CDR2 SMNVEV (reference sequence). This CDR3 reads CASKSAGLEGNEQFF. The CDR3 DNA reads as TGTGCCAGCAAATCAGCGGGCCTAGAGGGGAATGAGCAGTTCTTC.

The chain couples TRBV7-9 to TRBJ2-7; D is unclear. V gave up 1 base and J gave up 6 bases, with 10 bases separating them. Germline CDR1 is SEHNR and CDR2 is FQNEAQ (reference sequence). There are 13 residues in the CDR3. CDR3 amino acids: CASSLVVSSEQYF. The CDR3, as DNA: TGTGCCAGCAGCTTAGTAGTTTCTAGCGAGCAGTACTTC.

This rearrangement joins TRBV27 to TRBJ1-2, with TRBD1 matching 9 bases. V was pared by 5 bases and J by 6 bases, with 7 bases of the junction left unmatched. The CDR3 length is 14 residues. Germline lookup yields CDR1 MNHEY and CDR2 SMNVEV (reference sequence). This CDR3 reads CASSSPGQGNGYTF. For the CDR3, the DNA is TGTGCCAGCAGTAGCCCGGGACAGGGAAATGGCTACACCTTC.

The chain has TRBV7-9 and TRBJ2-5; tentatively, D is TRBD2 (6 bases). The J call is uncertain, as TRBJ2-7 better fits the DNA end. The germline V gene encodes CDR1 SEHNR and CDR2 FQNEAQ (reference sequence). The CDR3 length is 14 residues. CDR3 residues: CASSHGGLNYEQYF. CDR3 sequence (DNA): TGTGCCAGCAGCCATGGGGGACTCAACTACGAGCAGTACTTC.

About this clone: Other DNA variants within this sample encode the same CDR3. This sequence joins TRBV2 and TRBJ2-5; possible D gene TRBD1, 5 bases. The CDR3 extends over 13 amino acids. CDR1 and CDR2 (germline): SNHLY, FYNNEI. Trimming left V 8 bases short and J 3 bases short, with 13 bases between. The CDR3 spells CASFAAGKETQYF. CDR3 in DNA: TGTGCCAGCTTTGCGGCAGGGAAAGAGACCCAGTACTTC.

CDR3 bases: TGTGCCAGCAGCGTAGTCGGGGGCGGGGAGCTGTTTTTT. Its translation: CASSVVGGGELFF. The rearrangement joins TRBV9 to TRBJ2-2; TRBD2 is a possible D gene (6 bases). This CDR3 is 13 amino acids long. CDR1 and CDR2 (germline): SGDLS, YYNGEE. V was pared by 0 bases and J by 7 bases, with 7 bases between.

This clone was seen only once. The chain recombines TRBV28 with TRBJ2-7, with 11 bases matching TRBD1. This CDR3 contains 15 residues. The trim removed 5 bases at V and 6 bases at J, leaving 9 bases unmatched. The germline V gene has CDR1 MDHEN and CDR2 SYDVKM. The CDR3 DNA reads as TGTGCCAGCAGTAATGGACAGGGGGCGCTTAGCGAGCAGTACTTC. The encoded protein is CASSNGQGALSEQYF. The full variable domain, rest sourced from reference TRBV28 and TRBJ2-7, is DVKVTQSSRYLVKRTGEKVFLECVQDMDHENMFWYRQDPGLGLRLIYFSYDVKMKEKGDIPEGYSVSREKKERFSLILESASTNQTSMYLCASSNGQGALSEQYFGPGTRLTVT.

The CDR3 DNA follows: TGTGCCATTCGGGGACAGGGCTCCTACGAGCAGTACTTC. The encoded protein is CAIRGQGSYEQYF. The rearrangement links TRBV10-3 to TRBJ2-7; 9 bases are a match to TRBD1. The CDR3 extends over 13 amino acids. The V gene's germline CDR1 is ENHRY and CDR2 SYGVKD. V trimming: 9 bases; J trimming: 0 bases; junction bases outside the gene matches: 3.

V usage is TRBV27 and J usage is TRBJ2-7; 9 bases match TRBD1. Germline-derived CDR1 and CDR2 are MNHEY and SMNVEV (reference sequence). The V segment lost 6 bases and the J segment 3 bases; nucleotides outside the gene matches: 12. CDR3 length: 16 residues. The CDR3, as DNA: TGTGCCAGCAGACCGACAGGGGGATCTGGGAACTACGAGCAGTACTTC. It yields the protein CASRPTGGSGNYEQYF.

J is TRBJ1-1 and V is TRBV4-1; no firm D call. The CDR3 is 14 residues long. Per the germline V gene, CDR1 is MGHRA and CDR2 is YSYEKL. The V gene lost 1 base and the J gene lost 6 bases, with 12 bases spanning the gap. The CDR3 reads CASSQAPQSPEAFF. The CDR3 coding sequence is TGCGCCAGCAGCCAAGCGCCTCAAAGCCCTGAAGCTTTCTTT.

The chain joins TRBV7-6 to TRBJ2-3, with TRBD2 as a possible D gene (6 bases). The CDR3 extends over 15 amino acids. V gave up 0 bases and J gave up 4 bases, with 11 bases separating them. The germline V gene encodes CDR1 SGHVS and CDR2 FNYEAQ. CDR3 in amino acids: CASSLAGGVADTQYF. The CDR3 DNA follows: TGTGCCAGCAGCTTAGCGGGGGGTGTAGCAGATACGCAGTATTTT.

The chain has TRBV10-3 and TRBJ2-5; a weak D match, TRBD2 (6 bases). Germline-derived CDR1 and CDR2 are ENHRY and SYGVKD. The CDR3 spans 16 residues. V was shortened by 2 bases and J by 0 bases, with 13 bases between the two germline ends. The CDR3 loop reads CAISEDTTSYQETQYF. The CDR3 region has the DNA TGTGCCATCAGTGAGGATACGACTAGTTACCAAGAGACCCAGTACTTC.

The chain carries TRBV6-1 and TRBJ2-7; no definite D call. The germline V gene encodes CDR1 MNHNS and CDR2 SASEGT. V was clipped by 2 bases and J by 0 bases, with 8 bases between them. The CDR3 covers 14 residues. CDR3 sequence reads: CASSEFPSSYEQYF. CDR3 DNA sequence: TGTGCCAGCAGTGAATTTCCGAGCTCCTACGAGCAGTACTTC.

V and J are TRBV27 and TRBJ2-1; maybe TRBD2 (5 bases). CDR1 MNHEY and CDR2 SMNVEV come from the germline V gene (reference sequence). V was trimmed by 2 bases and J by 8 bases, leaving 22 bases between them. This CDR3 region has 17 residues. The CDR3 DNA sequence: TGTGCCAGCAGTTTAAAAGGAACTAGGTTAATTTCTCATGAGCAGTTCTTC. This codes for CASSLKGTRLISHEQFF.